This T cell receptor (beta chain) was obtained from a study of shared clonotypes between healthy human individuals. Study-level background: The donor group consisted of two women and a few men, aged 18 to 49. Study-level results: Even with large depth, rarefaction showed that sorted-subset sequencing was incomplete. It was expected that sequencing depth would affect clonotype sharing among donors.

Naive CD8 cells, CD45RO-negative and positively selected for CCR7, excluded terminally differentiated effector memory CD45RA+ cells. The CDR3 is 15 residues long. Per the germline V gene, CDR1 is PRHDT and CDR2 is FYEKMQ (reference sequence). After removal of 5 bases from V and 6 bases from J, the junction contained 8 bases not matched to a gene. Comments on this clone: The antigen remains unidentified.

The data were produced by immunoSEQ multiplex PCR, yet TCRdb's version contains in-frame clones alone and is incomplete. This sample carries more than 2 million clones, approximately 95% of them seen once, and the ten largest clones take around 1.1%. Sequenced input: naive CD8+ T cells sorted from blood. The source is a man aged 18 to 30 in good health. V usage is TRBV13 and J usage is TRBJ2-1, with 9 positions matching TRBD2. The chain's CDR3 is CASSVAGVRGNEQFF. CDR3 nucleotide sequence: TGTGCCAGCAGCGTAGCGGGGGTTCGGGGCAATGAGCAGTTCTTC.